Presented here are 5 T cell receptor beta chains from one specimen sequenced in a study of control samples from healthy donors and cancer patients. Measured with immunoSEQ multiplex PCR; TCRdb has only the in-frame clones, and not every one. This sample has 75,000 to 100,000 clones; 89% occur once, and the top ten carry around 5.8%. Material: blood. These receptor sequences come from a man aged 45-65 years in good health.

CDR3 DNA: TGTGCCAGCAGTTTACTACAGAACACCGGGGAGCTGTTTTTT. Its translation: CASSLLQNTGELFF. The chain uses TRBV27 and TRBJ2-2; D not resolved. Germline CDR1 is MNHEY and CDR2 is SMNVEV (reference sequence). The CDR3 is 14 residues long. Trimming pared 2 bases from V and 1 base from J, leaving 5 bases between.

The chain combines TRBV14 with TRBJ1-1, with a tentative D call TRBD1 (5 bases). V was shortened by 0 bases and J by 4 bases, with 15 bases between the two germline ends. The CDR3 loop spans 16 amino acids. Per germline, CDR1 SGHDN and CDR2 FVKESK. CDR3 residues: CASSQDMWGEGTEAFF. The CDR3 DNA sequence: TGTGCCAGCAGCCAAGATATGTGGGGCGAGGGCACTGAAGCTTTCTTT.

The rearrangement uses TRBV9 and TRBJ2-2; 9 bases agree with TRBD2. V trimming: 0 bases; J trimming: 4 bases; junction bases outside the gene matches: 4. Germline lookup yields CDR1 SGDLS and CDR2 YYNGEE. The CDR3 runs to 16 residues. CDR3 region: CASSVEGTSLTGELFF. CDR3 bases: TGTGCCAGCAGCGTAGAGGGGACTAGCCTCACCGGGGAGCTGTTTTTT.

The CDR3 DNA is TGTGCCAGCAGCGCCGGCTGGGGAGGCACAGATACGCAGTATTTT. As protein: CASSAGWGGTDTQYF. This chain joins TRBV5-8 and TRBJ2-3, with D possibly being TRBD2 (5 bases). Germline assignment: CDR1 SGHTS and CDR2 YDEGEE. The V end was cut by 4 bases, the J end by 1 base, with 13 bases between. The CDR3 extends over 15 amino acids.

The chain is built from TRBV19 and TRBJ1-5, with 7 positions matching TRBD1. The CDR3 has 14 residues. Germline CDR1 LNHDA, CDR2 SQIVND (reference sequence). The junction had 11 bases not matched to a gene; V was cut back by 9 bases and J by 6 bases. The CDR3, as DNA: TGTGCCAGCCCCTCAGGGAGGGGGCCTCAGCCCCAGCATTTT. Translating it yields CASPSGRGPQPQHF.